This section outlines one T cell receptor beta chain sequence together with its context. With 60 Vbeta and 13 Jbeta primers, the PCR was carried out. Assay: immunoSEQ multiplex PCR; the TCRdb copy retains only in-frame clones and omits some. Of about 90,000 clones in the sample, approximately 56% were seen once. The sample is drawn from a study of cytomegalovirus exposure and HLA in healthy donors. The CDR3 contains 18 residues. Germline CDR1 is MGHRA and CDR2 is YSYEKL. Trimming stripped 0 bases from V and 0 bases from J, with 15 bases between. Sequences were obtained from PBMCs. The receptor was isolated from a woman in her twenties or thirties in good health and CMV-seropositive. This chain links TRBV4-1 with TRBJ1-3; tentatively, D is TRBD1 (6 bases). DNA of the CDR3: TGCGCCAGCAGCCAAGATGGACAGTCATTGCCCTCTGGAAACACCATATATTTT. Protein: CASSQDGQSLPSGNTIYF.